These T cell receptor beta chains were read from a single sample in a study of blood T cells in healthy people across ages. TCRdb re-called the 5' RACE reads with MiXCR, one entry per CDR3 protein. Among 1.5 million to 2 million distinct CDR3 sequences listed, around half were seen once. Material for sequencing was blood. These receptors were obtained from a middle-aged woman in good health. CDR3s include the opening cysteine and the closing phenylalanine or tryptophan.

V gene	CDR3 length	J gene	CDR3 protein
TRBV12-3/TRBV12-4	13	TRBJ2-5	CASRGTTGETQYF
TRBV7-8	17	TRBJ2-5	CASSLGSRGGPQETQYF
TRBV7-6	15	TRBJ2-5	CASSLATGFQETQYF
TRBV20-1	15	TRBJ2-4	CSARDVSGVQNIQYF
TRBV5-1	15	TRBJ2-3	CASSLEGYATDAQYF
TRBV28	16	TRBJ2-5	CASSNIGTGGRETQYF
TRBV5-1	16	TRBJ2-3	CASSLAGEPGTDTQYF
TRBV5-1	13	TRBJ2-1	CASSSEDRNEQFF
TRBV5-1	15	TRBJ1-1	CASSHQGMKNTEAFF
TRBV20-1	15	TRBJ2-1	CSAGPRPGVDNEQFF
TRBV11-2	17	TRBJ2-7	CASSLRPSGRNSYEQYF
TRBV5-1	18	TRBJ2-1	CASSLAGGLASSYNEQFF
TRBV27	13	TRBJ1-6	CASSVGLRSPLHF
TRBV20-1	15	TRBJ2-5	CSARAGTGNYNEQYF
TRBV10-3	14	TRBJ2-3	CAISEGTSLYTQYF
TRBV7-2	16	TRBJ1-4	CASSLNSLTTNEKLFF
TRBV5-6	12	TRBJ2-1	CASSFGVLEQFF
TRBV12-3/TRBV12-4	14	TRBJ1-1	CASSSWGEGTEAFF
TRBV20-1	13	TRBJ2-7	CSATTGSLYEQYF